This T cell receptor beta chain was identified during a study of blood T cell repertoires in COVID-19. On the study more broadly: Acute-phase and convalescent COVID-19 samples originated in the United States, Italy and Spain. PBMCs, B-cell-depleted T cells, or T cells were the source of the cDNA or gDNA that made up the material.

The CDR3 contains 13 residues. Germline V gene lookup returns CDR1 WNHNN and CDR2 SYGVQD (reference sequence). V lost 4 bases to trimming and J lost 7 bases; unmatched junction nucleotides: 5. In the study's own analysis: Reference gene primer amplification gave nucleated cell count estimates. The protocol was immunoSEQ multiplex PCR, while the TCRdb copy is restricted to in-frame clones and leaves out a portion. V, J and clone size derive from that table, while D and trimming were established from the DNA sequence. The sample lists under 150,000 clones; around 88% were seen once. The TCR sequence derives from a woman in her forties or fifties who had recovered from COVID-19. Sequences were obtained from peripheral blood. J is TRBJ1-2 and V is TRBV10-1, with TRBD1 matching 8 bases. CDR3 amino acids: CASSGGTGSGYTF. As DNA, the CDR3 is TGCGCCAGCAGTGGGGGGACAGGTAGTGGCTACACCTTC.